This T cell receptor (beta chain) was profiled in a study of human T cells and chemical hapten exposure. The time point denotes: pre-sensitization, week 0. Treatment defined: therapeutic diphenylcyclopropenone sensitization with weekly scalp DPC. Study-wide results and caveats: Donors in the study had alopecia, meaning their immune response may differ from healthy people's.

The junction had 5 bases not matched to a gene; V was cut back by 5 bases and J by 5 bases. Germline CDR1 and CDR2: DFQATT and SNEGSKA (reference sequence). The CDR3 extends over 13 amino acids. One entry per CDR3 protein results from TCRdb running MiXCR on the RACE reads. The table has 200,000 to 300,000 distinct CDR3 sequences, about 9% seen once. This clonotype was seen a handful of times. Its cognate antigen is unknown. The clonotype comes from a woman aged 35 to 49 with alopecia areata. Some clones in this sample may be carry-over from other donors' samples. The starting material was whole blood, obtained in connection with sensitization to the hapten diphenylcyclopropenone (DPC). V usage is TRBV20-1 and J usage is TRBJ1-4; 7 bases align to TRBD1. CDR3 in DNA: TGCAGTGCTCTGGACAGGTCCAATGAAAAACTGTTTTTT. Amino acid sequence: CSALDRSNEKLFF.